This T cell receptor (delta chain) was recorded in a study of γδ T cells in repeated Plasmodium falciparum infection. Overall study context: Donors were malaria-exposed Malian children or age- and gender-matched Australian children.

This clone came up a few times. Sequencing covered both gamma and delta TCR chains per sample. TCRdb redid clone calling on the multiplex PCR reads using CATT. The sample gives more than 45,000 delta-chain clones, approximately 1.5% of which show up once; around 16% is in the top ten. The sequence came from a pool of human donors (malaria-infected and uninfected, not separated). The sample comprised gamma-delta T cells from blood.

The CDR3 nucleotides read TGTGCTCTTGGGGTACCTAATTCATACTGGGGGATACGAGACGCCGATAAACTCATCTTT. Amino acid sequence: CALGVPNSYWGIRDADKLIF. V is TRDV1 and J is TRDJ1; 13 positions match TRDD3. Germline values: CDR1 TSWWSYY, CDR2 QGS. Trimming at V came to 4 bases and at J to 3 bases, leaving 17 bases not matched to a gene. The CDR3 runs to 20 residues.